One and the same sample provided the 20 T cell receptor beta chains below, sequenced in a study of brain metastases from non-small cell lung cancer. Assay used: immunoSEQ multiplex PCR; TCRdb lists only in-frame clones, some missing. The table has several thousand clones, 88% seen once. The sample taken for sequencing was primary lung tumor tissue. The receptors come from a donor aged 40 or over with non-small cell lung cancer.

The chain combines TRBV3-1 (or the pseudogene TRBV3-2) with TRBJ1-5, with D possibly matching TRBD1 (5 bases). The CDR3 spans 16 residues. The germline V gene encodes CDR1 LGHDT and CDR2 YNNKEL (reference sequence). V gave up 1 base and J gave up 1 base, with 11 bases separating them. The chain's CDR3 is CASSQGSRASNQPQHF. The CDR3 DNA follows: TGTGCCAGCAGCCAAGGATCCAGGGCGAGCAATCAGCCCCAGCATTTT.

The V call is TRBV5-6, the J call TRBJ1-2; 7 bases line up with TRBD1. Trimming took 3 bases from V and 2 from J; bases not matched to a gene: 4. The CDR3 runs to 14 residues. CDR1 SGHDT and CDR2 YYEEEE come from the germline V gene. DNA of the CDR3: TGTGCCAGCAGCTCTTTGGACAGGAACTATGGCTACACCTTC. This gives the protein CASSSLDRNYGYTF.

The chain combines TRBV5-1 with TRBJ1-1; D gene uncertain. The length of the CDR3 is 13 residues. Germline V gene lookup returns CDR1 SGHRS and CDR2 YFSETQ. The V end was cut by 4 bases, the J end by 3 bases, with 10 bases between. The CDR3 region has the DNA TGCGCCAGCAGCCAGAAGGGAGACACTGAAGCTTTCTTT. Translated, it gives CASSQKGDTEAFF.

This sequence joins TRBV3-1 (or the pseudogene TRBV3-2) and TRBJ2-3; TRBD2 aligns across 8 bases. The CDR3 runs to 13 residues. CDR1 is LGHDT and CDR2 is YNNKEL in the germline V gene (reference sequence). The V and J ends lost 3 bases and 5 bases, in that order; junction bases with no gene match: 1. CDR3 region: CASSHAGGDTQYF. CDR3 sequence (DNA): TGTGCCAGCAGCCATGCGGGAGGAGATACGCAGTATTTT.

The chain uses TRBV29-1 and TRBJ2-3; maybe TRBD2 (6 bases). Trimming shortened V by 6 bases and J by 2 bases, and 15 bases separated the two germline ends. Germline CDR1 reads SQVTM; CDR2 reads ANQGSEA. This CDR3 contains 14 residues. CDR3 residues: CSVRGTSTTDTQYF. For the CDR3, the DNA is TGCAGCGTGCGGGGAACCTCAACCACAGATACGCAGTATTTT.

The V and J genes are TRBV7-8 and TRBJ2-7, with 13 positions matching TRBD2. V lost 3 bases and J lost 11; bases outside the gene matches: 4. This CDR3 is built from 13 residues. Germline V CDR1 and CDR2: SGHVS, FQNEAQ. This CDR3 reads CASSFGTSGAKYF. In DNA, the CDR3 is TGTGCCAGCAGCTTTGGGACTAGCGGGGCGAAGTACTTC. Looking up the rest from reference TRBV7-8 and TRBJ2-7 gives the full variable domain: GAGVSQSPRYKVAKRGQDVALRCDPISGHVSLFWYQQALGQGPEFLTYFQNEAQLDKSGLPSDRFFAERPEGSVSTLKIQRTQQEDSAVYLCASSFGTSGAKYFGPGTRLTVT.

Details on this clone: Germline and junction disagree at one end, which may indicate a read error. This rearrangement joins TRBV4-2 to TRBJ2-1, with 10 bases identical to TRBD2. The CDR3 has 16 residues. The V gene's germline CDR1 is LGHNA and CDR2 YNFKEQ. The CDR3 DNA reads as TGTGCCAGTAGCCAAGATGAACTAGCGGGATCCCATGAGCAGTTCTTC. Amino acid sequence: CASSQDELAGSHEQFF.

The chain joins TRBV5-4 to TRBJ2-7, with TRBD1 matching 9 bases. The CDR3 covers 16 residues. With 3 bases clipped from V and 0 bases from J, the junction kept 7 bases outside the gene matches. Germline V gives CDR1 SGHNT, CDR2 YYREEE (reference sequence). The chain's CDR3 is CASSSETGGSSYEQYF. CDR3 DNA: TGTGCCAGCAGCTCCGAGACAGGGGGATCCTCCTACGAGCAGTACTTC.

V usage is TRBV10-3 and J usage is TRBJ1-4; a weak D match, TRBD1 (5 bases). CDR1 and CDR2 (germline): ENHRY, SYGVKD. The CDR3 has 14 amino acids. The V and J ends lost 6 bases and 6 bases respectively, with 14 bases between them. The CDR3 bases are TGTGCCATCAGCCAGGAGGGGCAGGATGAAAAACTGTTTTTT. This codes for CAISQEGQDEKLFF.

The chain is built from TRBV5-1 and TRBJ2-1; 12 bases match TRBD1. CDR3 length: 15 residues. Trimming at V came to 4 bases and at J to 6 bases, leaving 5 bases not matched to a gene. In germline, CDR1 is SGHRS, CDR2 YFSETQ. The chain's CDR3 is CASSPGTGGFNEQFF. DNA for the CDR3: TGCGCCAGCAGCCCTGGGACAGGGGGCTTCAATGAGCAGTTCTTC.

A few counts support this clone. The CDR3 is CASSIQVATEAFF. CDR3 bases: TGTGCCAGTAGTATTCAAGTGGCCACTGAAGCTTTCTTT. V gene TRBV19 combines with J gene TRBJ1-1; D is ambiguous. The CDR3 runs to 13 residues. V lost 3 bases to trimming and J lost 4 bases, with 9 bases between them. From germline, CDR1 is LNHDA and CDR2 SQIVND (reference sequence).

The chain joins TRBV6-2 or TRBV6-3 to TRBJ1-2, with unresolved D. Germline V gene data show CDR1 as MNHEY and CDR2 as SVGEGT. V was clipped by 4 bases and J by 2 bases, with 8 bases between them. The length of the CDR3 is 13 residues. The CDR3 nucleotides are TGTGCCAGCAGTTCCCTACAGAACTATGGCTACACCTTC. This translates into CASSSLQNYGYTF.

The chain joins TRBV5-6 to TRBJ2-7; D unclear. Germline values: CDR1 SGHDT, CDR2 YYEEEE. The CDR3 spans 15 residues. V was pared by 0 bases and J by 7 bases, with 17 bases between. The CDR3 protein is CASSLVGSPGREQYF. As DNA, the CDR3 is TGTGCCAGCAGCTTGGTGGGTAGCCCAGGAAGAGAGCAGTACTTC.

The V gene is TRBV14, the J gene TRBJ2-5; possibly TRBD1 or TRBD2 for D (6 bases each). Germline V gene data show CDR1 as SGHDN and CDR2 as FVKESK. V gave up 6 bases and J gave up 5 bases, with 10 bases separating them. The CDR3 length is 12 residues. CDR3 amino acids: CASSRGGETQYF. The CDR3 nucleotides are TGTGCCAGCAGTCGAGGGGGGGAGACCCAGTACTTC.

This chain connects TRBV27 to TRBJ2-5, with D possibly being TRBD1 (6 bases). The CDR3 covers 14 residues. The V end was cut by 6 bases, the J end by 1 base, with 12 bases between. Looked up from germline, CDR1 is MNHEY and CDR2 is SMNVEV (reference sequence). The CDR3: CASSPGTFQETQYF. The CDR3 nucleotides read TGTGCCAGCAGCCCAGGGACATTCCAAGAGACCCAGTACTTC.

The rearrangement joins TRBV5-1 to TRBJ2-2; possibly TRBD2 for D (5 bases). The CDR3 runs 14 residues. Germline V gene data show CDR1 as SGHRS and CDR2 as YFSETQ. V lost 0 bases and J 7 bases, leaving 10 bases between the germline ends. The CDR3 reads CASSLVGEIGELFF. DNA for the CDR3: TGCGCCAGCAGCTTGGTCGGGGAAATCGGGGAGCTGTTTTTT.

The rearrangement links TRBV7-2 to TRBJ1-3; 8 nucleotides align to TRBD1. V lost 3 bases and J lost 16; bases outside the gene matches: 5. Germline V gene lookup returns CDR1 SGHTA and CDR2 FQGNSA. This CDR3 is built from 11 residues. This chain's CDR3 is CASSFGQGLYF. In DNA form, the CDR3 reads TGTGCCAGCAGCTTCGGACAGGGATTGTATTTT.

This chain joins TRBV27 and TRBJ1-5; D is ambiguous. The CDR3 is 12 residues long. Germline assignment: CDR1 MNHEY and CDR2 SMNVEV (reference sequence). V lost 5 bases, J lost 5 bases, and 7 bases lay in between. In nucleotides, the CDR3 is TGTGCCAGCAGTAGTAGGGATCAGCCCCAGCATTTT. It is translated as CASSSRDQPQHF.

This chain connects TRBV11-2 to TRBJ2-1; the D gene is possibly TRBD2 (7 bases). Germline V gene sequence: CDR1 SGHAT, CDR2 FQNNGV. This CDR3 has 16 amino acids. Trimming took 2 bases from V and 4 from J, leaving 15 bases between them. This CDR3 reads CASSLRGASGYNEQFF. DNA of the CDR3: TGTGCCAGCAGCTTAAGGGGGGCTAGCGGATACAATGAGCAGTTCTTC.

The chain recombines TRBV6-5 with TRBJ2-7, with a weak D call TRBD1 (5 bases). The ends were cut back, 6 bases at V and 3 bases at J, with 15 bases in the middle. CDR1 MNHEY and CDR2 SVGAGI come from the germline V gene. CDR3 length: 14 amino acids. The CDR3 DNA reads as TGTGCCAGCAGCCCAAAGACAGCTTACTACGAGCAGTACTTC. Residues: CASSPKTAYYEQYF.